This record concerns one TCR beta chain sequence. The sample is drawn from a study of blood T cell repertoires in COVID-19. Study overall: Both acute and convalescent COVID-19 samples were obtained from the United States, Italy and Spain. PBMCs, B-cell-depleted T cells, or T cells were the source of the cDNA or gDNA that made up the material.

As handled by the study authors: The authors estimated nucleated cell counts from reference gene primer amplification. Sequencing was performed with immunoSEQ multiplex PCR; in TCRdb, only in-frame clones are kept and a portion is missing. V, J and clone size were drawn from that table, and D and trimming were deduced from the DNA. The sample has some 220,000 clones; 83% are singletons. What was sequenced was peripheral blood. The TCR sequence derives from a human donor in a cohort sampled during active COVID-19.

The CDR3 nucleotides read TGTGCCAGCAGTTTCCAGTATGACGGAGCGGGAATATCCTACGAGCAGTACTTC. It translates to CASSFQYDGAGISYEQYF. The V and J genes are TRBV28 and TRBJ2-7; 7 bases map to TRBD2. This CDR3 comprises 18 residues. Germline assignment: CDR1 MDHEN and CDR2 SYDVKM. With V trimmed by 3 bases and J by 1 base, 15 bases remained unmatched.